Sequencing of this T cell receptor beta chain was carried out in a study of vaccination and CD4 T cells after COVID-19. The overall study: At a median roughly 70 days (range 14 to 241) after dose two, post-vaccine samples were obtained.

As to treatment: roughly 11-day PBMC culture with coronavirus spike peptide pools or control peptides (ViraFEST assay). On this clonotype itself: Its antigen is undetermined.

With the Oncomine TCR Beta short-read assay, DNA from cultured CD4+ T cells was sequenced. MiXCR was run by TCRdb on the PCR reads, yielding one entry per CDR3 protein. Here the sample spans 20,000 to 30,000 distinct CDR3 sequences, around 65% being singletons. Trimming cost V 3 bases and J 2 bases; bases outside gene matches: 8. Germline V gene lookup returns CDR1 SGHTA and CDR2 FQGNSA. The length of the CDR3 is 16 residues. The chain uses TRBV7-2 and TRBJ2-7; 9 nucleotides match TRBD2. This TCR derives from a human donor who had recovered from COVID-19. Sequenced input: CD4+ T cells from blood, cultured in vitro. This CDR3 reads CASSLEGGGRAYEQYF. In DNA, the CDR3 is TGTGCCAGCAGCTTGGAAGGGGGCGGGAGGGCCTACGAGCAGTACTTC. Drawing the rest from reference TRBV7-2 and TRBJ2-7, the complete variable domain is GAGVSQSPSNKVTEKGKDVELRCDPISGHTALYWYRQSLGQGLEFLIYFQGNSAPDKSGLPSDRFSAERTGGSVSTLTIQRTQQEDSAVYLCASSLEGGGRAYEQYFGPGTRLTVT.